Listed below are T cell receptor beta chains from one sample, sequenced in a study of cytomegalovirus exposure and HLA in healthy donors. Some clones are missing from TCRdb's copy, which holds only in-frame ones; the method was immunoSEQ multiplex PCR. This table holds 150,000 to 250,000 clones, around 79% found once. The source material was PBMCs. These receptors originate from a girl aged 5-17 years in good health and CMV-seropositive. Both conserved end residues are part of each CDR3. The order of the fields is CDR3 DNA, CDR3 protein, V gene, J gene, clone size, D gene. The D gene is left open where the match is weak. Rows give clone size only sometimes, using once, few, many, or a class for an expanded clone.

CDR3 DNA: TGTGCCAGCGGAGCTGAATTGGGCTCCTACAATGAGCAGTTCTTC; CDR3 protein: CASGAELGSYNEQFF; V gene: TRBV9; J gene: TRBJ2-1; clone size: NA; D gene: NA
CDR3 DNA: TGTGCCATCAAAGGGGGCATGAACACTGAAGCTTTCTTT; CDR3 protein: CAIKGGMNTEAFF; V gene: TRBV10-3; J gene: TRBJ1-1; clone size: NA; D gene: TRBD1
CDR3 DNA: TGTGCCAGCACCTCCCCTAGCACAGATACGCAGTATTTT; CDR3 protein: CASTSPSTDTQYF; V gene: TRBV27; J gene: TRBJ2-3; clone size: once; D gene: NA
CDR3 DNA: TGTGCCAGCAGCTTAGAGTCGGCGGGGTGGGTTGAAGGAACCCAAGAGACCCAGTACTTC; CDR3 protein: CASSLESAGWVEGTQETQYF; V gene: TRBV11-3; J gene: TRBJ2-5; clone size: NA; D gene: NA
CDR3 DNA: TGTGCCAGCAGTGAACGGCGGGACAGCACAGATACGCAGTATTTT; CDR3 protein: CASSERRDSTDTQYF; V gene: TRBV6-1; J gene: TRBJ2-3; clone size: NA; D gene: NA
CDR3 DNA: TGTGCCAGCAGCAAAAAGGGGGCCCTCGGCCCCTACGAGCAGTACTTC; CDR3 protein: CASSKKGALGPYEQYF; V gene: TRBV21-1; J gene: TRBJ2-7; clone size: NA; D gene: NA
CDR3 DNA: TGCGCCAGCAGCCAAGATATGGACAGATATGGCTACACCTTC; CDR3 protein: CASSQDMDRYGYTF; V gene: TRBV4-3; J gene: TRBJ1-2; clone size: NA; D gene: NA
CDR3 DNA: TGCGCCAACCAGGGGCAGGGATATAACACCGGGGAGCTGTTTTTT; CDR3 protein: CANQGQGYNTGELFF; V gene: TRBV5-1; J gene: TRBJ2-2; clone size: NA; D gene: NA
CDR3 DNA: TGTGCCAGCAGCCCCCAACAGTACTCTGGAAACACCATATATTTT; CDR3 protein: CASSPQQYSGNTIYF; V gene: TRBV5-5; J gene: TRBJ1-3; clone size: few; D gene: NA
CDR3 DNA: TGTGCCAGCAGCCCCGGACAGGGGCAAGAGACCCAGTACTTC; CDR3 protein: CASSPGQGQETQYF; V gene: TRBV6-5; J gene: TRBJ2-5; clone size: few; D gene: TRBD1
CDR3 DNA: TGTGCCAGTAGTATATCGATAGTTAACTATGGCTACACCTTC; CDR3 protein: CASSISIVNYGYTF; V gene: TRBV19; J gene: TRBJ1-2; clone size: NA; D gene: NA
CDR3 DNA: TGTGCCAGTAGCCCGATACAGGGGAACTACGAGCAGTACTTC; CDR3 protein: CASSPIQGNYEQYF; V gene: TRBV19; J gene: TRBJ2-7; clone size: NA; D gene: TRBD1
CDR3 DNA: TGTGCCAGCAGCGTACTAGCGGGGGATGCAGATACGCAGTATTTT; CDR3 protein: CASSVLAGDADTQYF; V gene: TRBV9; J gene: TRBJ2-3; clone size: NA; D gene: TRBD2
CDR3 DNA: TGTGCCAGCAGTGGACTAGCGGGGGAACAAGAGACCCAGTACTTC; CDR3 protein: CASSGLAGEQETQYF; V gene: TRBV6-5; J gene: TRBJ2-5; clone size: NA; D gene: TRBD2
CDR3 DNA: TGTGCCTCCAAATGGGGGGGGGAGCATGAGCAGTTCTTC; CDR3 protein: CASKWGGEHEQFF; V gene: TRBV7-2; J gene: TRBJ2-1; clone size: few; D gene: TRBD2
CDR3 DNA: TGCGCCAGCAGTCCTCGGGACTCGCTGTACCAGCCCCAGCATTTT; CDR3 protein: CASSPRDSLYQPQHF; V gene: TRBV4-3; J gene: TRBJ1-5; clone size: NA; D gene: NA
CDR3 DNA: TGCGCCAGCAGCCCTGCAGCGGGGGGGAGTACGCAGTATTTT; CDR3 protein: CASSPAAGGSTQYF; V gene: TRBV5-1; J gene: TRBJ2-3; clone size: few; D gene: TRBD2
CDR3 DNA: TGTGCCAGCAGCCTCCGGGGGGTGAGCTCCTACAATGAGCAGTTCTTC; CDR3 protein: CASSLRGVSSYNEQFF; V gene: TRBV9; J gene: TRBJ2-1; clone size: NA; D gene: TRBD2
CDR3 DNA: TGCGCCAGCAGCACCCGGGACAGGGGACCCTACGAGCAGTACTTC; CDR3 protein: CASSTRDRGPYEQYF; V gene: TRBV4-3; J gene: TRBJ2-7; clone size: NA; D gene: TRBD1
CDR3 DNA: TGCGCCAGCAGCCAAGGGACAGGAGGTGCCAAAAACATTCAGTACTTC; CDR3 protein: CASSQGTGGAKNIQYF; V gene: TRBV4-3; J gene: TRBJ2-4; clone size: NA; D gene: TRBD1
CDR3 DNA: TGTGCCAGCAGCGTTCAGGGGTACCAAGAGACCCAGTACTTC; CDR3 protein: CASSVQGYQETQYF; V gene: TRBV9; J gene: TRBJ2-5; clone size: few; D gene: NA
CDR3 DNA: TGTGCCAGCAGTGAATCTCCTTCAGAGACCCAGTACTTC; CDR3 protein: CASSESPSETQYF; V gene: TRBV2; J gene: TRBJ2-5; clone size: NA; D gene: NA
CDR3 DNA: TGTGCCAGCAGCTTATTCGGTCAAATCGAGCAGTACTTC; CDR3 protein: CASSLFGQIEQYF; V gene: TRBV7-2; J gene: TRBJ2-7; clone size: few; D gene: NA
CDR3 DNA: TGTGCCAGCAGTCCACAAGCGGGGGGGCGTAATGAGCAGTTCTTC; CDR3 protein: CASSPQAGGRNEQFF; V gene: TRBV27; J gene: TRBJ2-1; clone size: NA; D gene: TRBD2
CDR3 DNA: TGTGCCACCAGGACAGGGAATAATTCACCCCTCCACTTT; CDR3 protein: CATRTGNNSPLHF; V gene: TRBV15; J gene: TRBJ1-6; clone size: NA; D gene: TRBD1
CDR3 DNA: TGTGCCAGCAGCTTAGATCGGGGTGAAGCTTTCTTT; CDR3 protein: CASSLDRGEAFF; V gene: TRBV11-3; J gene: TRBJ1-1; clone size: NA; D gene: NA
CDR3 DNA: TGTGCCAGCAGCTCCACAGGGGCGTACGGCCAGCCCCAGCATTTT; CDR3 protein: CASSSTGAYGQPQHF; V gene: TRBV5-8; J gene: TRBJ1-5; clone size: few; D gene: TRBD1
CDR3 DNA: TGTGCCAGCGCGTCAGACAGGGACACTGAAGCTTTCTTT; CDR3 protein: CASASDRDTEAFF; V gene: TRBV6-5; J gene: TRBJ1-1; clone size: few; D gene: TRBD1
CDR3 DNA: TGTGCCAGCAGCGAAGGAACAGGGGTCACAGATACGCAGTATTTT; CDR3 protein: CASSEGTGVTDTQYF; V gene: TRBV6-1; J gene: TRBJ2-3; clone size: NA; D gene: TRBD1
CDR3 DNA: TGCGCCAGCAGGAACAGAACCACAGATACGCAGTATTTT; CDR3 protein: CASRNRTTDTQYF; V gene: TRBV5-1; J gene: TRBJ2-3; clone size: once; D gene: NA
CDR3 DNA: TGTGCCATCAGTGAGTCTAGGGGGCGCCAAGAGACCCAGTACTTC; CDR3 protein: CAISESRGRQETQYF; V gene: TRBV10-3; J gene: TRBJ2-5; clone size: once; D gene: TRBD1
CDR3 DNA: TGTGCCAGCAGTTACCCCCCCGGGGCTGGAAACACCATATATTTT; CDR3 protein: CASSYPPGAGNTIYF; V gene: TRBV6-6; J gene: TRBJ1-3; clone size: NA; D gene: NA
CDR3 DNA: TGTGCCAGCAGCTTAACTGGGCCCAATCAGCCCCAGCATTTT; CDR3 protein: CASSLTGPNQPQHF; V gene: TRBV7-9; J gene: TRBJ1-5; clone size: NA; D gene: NA
CDR3 DNA: TGTGCCAGCAGTTACCACACCCCCGGACAGCCAGCAACCCCCGTTTATGGCTACACCTTC; CDR3 protein: CASSYHTPGQPATPVYGYTF; V gene: TRBV6-8; J gene: TRBJ1-2; clone size: NA; D gene: NA
CDR3 DNA: TGTGCCAGCAGCTACCGACTAGCGGGGGGATGGGGCACAGATACGCAGTATTTT; CDR3 protein: CASSYRLAGGWGTDTQYF; V gene: TRBV7-2; J gene: TRBJ2-3; clone size: NA; D gene: TRBD2
CDR3 DNA: TGCGCCAGCAGCATGTACAGGGAGAACACTGAAGCTTTCTTT; CDR3 protein: CASSMYRENTEAFF; V gene: TRBV4-3; J gene: TRBJ1-1; clone size: NA; D gene: NA
CDR3 DNA: TGCGCCAGCAGCACAGAAGAGACCCAGTACTTC; CDR3 protein: CASSTEETQYF; V gene: TRBV5-1; J gene: TRBJ2-5; clone size: NA; D gene: NA
CDR3 DNA: TGTGCCAGCAGCTTAGAAGACAGGGGCAATGAGCAGTTCTTC; CDR3 protein: CASSLEDRGNEQFF; V gene: TRBV7-6; J gene: TRBJ2-1; clone size: few; D gene: TRBD1
CDR3 DNA: TGTGCCACCAGCAGCTCCGGGACAGGGCAAGAGACCCAGTACTTC; CDR3 protein: CATSSSGTGQETQYF; V gene: TRBV15; J gene: TRBJ2-5; clone size: NA; D gene: TRBD1
CDR3 DNA: TGTGCCAGAAGCTTGGTTCACCCAGATATGAACACTGAAGCTTTCTTT; CDR3 protein: CARSLVHPDMNTEAFF; V gene: TRBV5-3; J gene: TRBJ1-1; clone size: NA; D gene: NA
CDR3 DNA: TGCAGCGGGACTAGCGGAGAGACCCAGTACTTC; CDR3 protein: CSGTSGETQYF; V gene: TRBV29-1; J gene: TRBJ2-5; clone size: NA; D gene: TRBD2
CDR3 DNA: TGTGCCAGCAGAGGACAGGGTGGCTATGGCTACACCTTC; CDR3 protein: CASRGQGGYGYTF; V gene: TRBV2; J gene: TRBJ1-2; clone size: NA; D gene: TRBD1
CDR3 DNA: TGTGCCAGCACCCCCGAGGGCGCCGGGGAGCTGTTTTTT; CDR3 protein: CASTPEGAGELFF; V gene: TRBV2; J gene: TRBJ2-2; clone size: NA; D gene: NA
CDR3 DNA: TGCGCCAGCAGCCAAGATCCCGTCACAGGAAATAGTCACCACTTT; CDR3 protein: CASSQDPVTGNSHHF; V gene: TRBV4-1; J gene: TRBJ1-6; clone size: few; D gene: NA
CDR3 DNA: TGTGCCATCAGGACAGGGGGAGAGACCGGGGAGCTGTTTTTT; CDR3 protein: CAIRTGGETGELFF; V gene: TRBV10-3; J gene: TRBJ2-2; clone size: NA; D gene: TRBD1
CDR3 DNA: TGTGCCAGCAGTATCGGACTGGGAGCCTACGAGCAGTACTTC; CDR3 protein: CASSIGLGAYEQYF; V gene: TRBV27; J gene: TRBJ2-7; clone size: NA; D gene: NA
CDR3 DNA: TGTGCCAGCAGCTTAACTAGCGGGGGGACCTACGAGCAGTACTTC; CDR3 protein: CASSLTSGGTYEQYF; V gene: TRBV11-2; J gene: TRBJ2-7; clone size: few; D gene: TRBD2
CDR3 DNA: TGCGCCAGCAGTCAAGGCGGGGGTCGATACAATGAGCAGTTCTTC; CDR3 protein: CASSQGGGRYNEQFF; V gene: TRBV23-1; J gene: TRBJ2-1; clone size: NA; D gene: TRBD2
CDR3 DNA: TGTGCCAGCAGCCCTGGGGGGAGGAACAATCAGCCCCAGCATTTT; CDR3 protein: CASSPGGRNNQPQHF; V gene: TRBV7-8; J gene: TRBJ1-5; clone size: few; D gene: NA
CDR3 DNA: TGTGCCAGCAGCCAAGGGAGGCAGCTAAGGCCTGGAAACACCATATATTTT; CDR3 protein: CASSQGRQLRPGNTIYF; V gene: TRBV4-2; J gene: TRBJ1-3; clone size: NA; D gene: NA
CDR3 DNA: TGTGCCAGCTTTAACAGCGGGGAGACCCAGTACTTC; CDR3 protein: CASFNSGETQYF; V gene: TRBV27; J gene: TRBJ2-5; clone size: NA; D gene: NA
CDR3 DNA: TGTGCCAGCAGCCTCAGGCAGGGTGTGTACGAGCAGTACTTC; CDR3 protein: CASSLRQGVYEQYF; V gene: TRBV5-6; J gene: TRBJ2-7; clone size: NA; D gene: NA
CDR3 DNA: TGCGCCAGCAGCCAAGTGGCAGCTAGCTCCTATAATTCACCCCTCCACTTT; CDR3 protein: CASSQVAASSYNSPLHF; V gene: TRBV4-3; J gene: TRBJ1-6; clone size: NA; D gene: NA
CDR3 DNA: TGTGCCAGCAGTGAAAAGACTAGCGGGGGATCCTACGAGCAGTACTTC; CDR3 protein: CASSEKTSGGSYEQYF; V gene: TRBV6-1; J gene: TRBJ2-7; clone size: few; D gene: TRBD2
CDR3 DNA: TGTGCCAGTAGTATAGGAGTCAGGGGGCCTGAAAAACTGTTTTTT; CDR3 protein: CASSIGVRGPEKLFF; V gene: TRBV19; J gene: TRBJ1-4; clone size: once; D gene: TRBD1
CDR3 DNA: TGTGCCAGTAGTATAGATCTAACAGGGATCACCCTCCACTTT; CDR3 protein: CASSIDLTGITLHF; V gene: TRBV19; J gene: TRBJ1-6; clone size: NA; D gene: NA
CDR3 DNA: TGCGCCAGCAGCCAAGAGATCGGACAGGGGGCAGTTGGTGGCTACACCTTC; CDR3 protein: CASSQEIGQGAVGGYTF; V gene: TRBV4-1; J gene: TRBJ1-2; clone size: NA; D gene: TRBD1